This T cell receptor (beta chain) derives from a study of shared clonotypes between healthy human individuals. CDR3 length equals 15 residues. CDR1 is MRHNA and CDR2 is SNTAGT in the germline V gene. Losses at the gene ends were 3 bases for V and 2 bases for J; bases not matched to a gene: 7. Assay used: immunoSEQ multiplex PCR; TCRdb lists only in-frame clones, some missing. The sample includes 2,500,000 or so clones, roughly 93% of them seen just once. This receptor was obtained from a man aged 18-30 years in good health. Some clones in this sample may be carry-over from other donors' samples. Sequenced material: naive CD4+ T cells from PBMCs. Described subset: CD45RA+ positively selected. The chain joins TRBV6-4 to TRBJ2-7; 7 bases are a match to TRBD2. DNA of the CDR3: TGTGCCAGCAGTGAGGGGGTAGCGGGTCCCTACGAGCAGTACTTC. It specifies CASSEGVAGPYEQYF.